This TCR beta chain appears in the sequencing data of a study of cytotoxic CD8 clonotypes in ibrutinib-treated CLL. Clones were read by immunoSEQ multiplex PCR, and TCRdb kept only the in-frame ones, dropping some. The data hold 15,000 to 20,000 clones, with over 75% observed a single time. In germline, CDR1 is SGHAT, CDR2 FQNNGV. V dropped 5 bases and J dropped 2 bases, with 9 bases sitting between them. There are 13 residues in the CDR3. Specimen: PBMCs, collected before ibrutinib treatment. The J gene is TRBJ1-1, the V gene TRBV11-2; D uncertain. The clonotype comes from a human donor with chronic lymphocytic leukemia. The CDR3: CASSPGSNTEAFF. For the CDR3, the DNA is TGTGCCAGCAGCCCCGGTAGTAACACTGAAGCTTTCTTT.